This T cell receptor (beta chain) originates from a study of T cell changes during pregnancy in multiple sclerosis. Generated by immunoSEQ multiplex PCR, the TCRdb table keeps only in-frame clones and is missing some. The sample shows about 98,000 clones, roughly nine tenths of them seen only once. V trimming: 3 bases; J trimming: 5 bases; junction bases outside the gene matches: 8. This CDR3 is built from 16 residues. Germline CDR1 reads SGHDT; CDR2 reads YYEEEE. This sample comprised peripheral blood, obtained after pregnancy. The source of this sequence is a female donor in good health, enrolled as a control in a pregnancy study. This chain links TRBV5-6 with TRBJ2-1, with 10 bases fitting TRBD2. Here the CDR3 reads CASSWDSGRLNNEQFF. The CDR3 DNA sequence: TGTGCCAGCAGCTGGGATAGCGGGAGGCTCAACAATGAGCAGTTCTTC.